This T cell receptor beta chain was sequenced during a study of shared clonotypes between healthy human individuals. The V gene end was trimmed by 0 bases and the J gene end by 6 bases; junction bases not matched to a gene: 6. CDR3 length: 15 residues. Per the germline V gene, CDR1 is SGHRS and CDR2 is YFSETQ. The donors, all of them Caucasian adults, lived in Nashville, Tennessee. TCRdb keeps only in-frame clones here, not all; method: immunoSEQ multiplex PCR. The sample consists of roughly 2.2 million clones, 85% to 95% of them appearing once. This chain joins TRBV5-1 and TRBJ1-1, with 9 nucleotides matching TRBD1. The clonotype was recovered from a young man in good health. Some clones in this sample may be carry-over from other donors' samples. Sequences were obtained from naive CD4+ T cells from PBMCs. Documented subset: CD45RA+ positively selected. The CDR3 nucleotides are TGCGCCAGCAGCTTGGGGACGGGACAGGGATCTGAAGCTTTCTTT. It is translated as CASSLGTGQGSEAFF. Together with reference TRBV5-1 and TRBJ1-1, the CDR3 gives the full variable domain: KAGVTQTPRYLIKTRGQQVTLSCSPISGHRSVSWYQQTPGQGLQFLFEYFSETQRNKGNFPGRFSGRQFSNSRSEMNVSTLELGDSALYLCASSLGTGQGSEAFFGQGTRLTVV.